The sequence of this TCR beta chain was determined in a study of blood T cell repertoires in COVID-19. Study details: Samples representing acute and convalescent COVID-19 were sourced from the United States, Italy and Spain.

In the original analysis: Reference gene primer amplification gave estimated nucleated cell counts. The assay was immunoSEQ multiplex PCR, and TCRdb's table has in-frame clones only and misses some. V, J and clone size are those of that table, while D and trimming were read from the DNA. Of 100,000 or so clones listed, 85% to 90% were seen once; the top ten hold about 13%. This clone has more than one count but fewer than ten. V gave up 4 bases and J gave up 6 bases; unmatched junction bases: 8. The CDR3 consists of 15 residues. The germline V gene encodes CDR1 MNHEY and CDR2 SVGAGI. The sequenced sample was peripheral blood. The receptor comes from a human donor in a cohort sampled during active COVID-19. This sequence joins TRBV6-5 and TRBJ2-2; 7 bases line up with TRBD2. The CDR3 DNA reads as TGTGCCAGCAGTTCGGGCGGGAGCGTGGCCGGGGAGCTGTTTTTT. Translated, it gives CASSSGGSVAGELFF.